This TCR beta chain emerged from a study of T cell changes during pregnancy in multiple sclerosis. Method: immunoSEQ multiplex PCR; TCRdb's copy keeps in-frame clones and lacks some. The table lists about 75,000 clones, around nine tenths of them singletons. The specimen was CD4+ T cells from peripheral blood mononuclear cells, collected before pregnancy. This TCR came from a female donor with multiple sclerosis, enrolled in a pregnancy study.

CDR3 region: CASSARGTSTDTQYF. The CDR3 DNA is TGTGCCAGCAGTGCCAGGGGAACGAGCACAGATACGCAGTATTTT. This chain uses TRBV6-4 with TRBJ2-3; D possibly corresponds to TRBD1 (6 bases). V lost 4 bases and J lost 0, with 11 bases in between. Germline lookup yields CDR1 MRHNA and CDR2 SNTAGT. The CDR3 totals 15 residues.